The entry that follows covers one T cell receptor (beta chain) sequence. The data are from a study of blood T cell repertoires in COVID-19. Study details: Sites in the United States, Italy and Spain provided acute and convalescent COVID-19 samples. Sample material is recorded as cDNA or gDNA derived from T cells, B-cell-depleted T cells, or PBMCs.

The authors' processing: Reference gene primers were amplified, and this amplification served to estimate nucleated cell counts. Sequencing was performed with immunoSEQ multiplex PCR; in TCRdb, only in-frame clones are kept and a portion is missing. The V and J calls and clone size come from that table; D and trimming were worked out from the DNA. The top ten hold around 4.6% of the sample, which has 120,000 or so clones, roughly nine tenths seen once. Enrolled during active infection, Seattle patients were then followed longitudinally. This CDR3 comprises 16 residues. Germline CDR1 reads SGHTA; CDR2 reads FQGNSA. V shed 5 bases and J 8 bases; nucleotides not matched to a gene: 16.

Sequencing was carried out using peripheral blood. The source is a man aged 60 to 75 with COVID-19, enrolled during active disease. The chain couples TRBV7-2 to TRBJ1-2; TRBD1 aligns across 8 bases. CDR3 sequence: CASSLAVGQGGNGYTF. CDR3 DNA sequence: TGTGCCAGCAGCCTCGCCGTCGGACAGGGCGGTAACGGCTACACCTTC.